This TCR beta chain was identified during a study of blood T cell repertoires in COVID-19. The data were produced by immunoSEQ multiplex PCR, yet TCRdb's version contains in-frame clones alone and is incomplete. The sample holds over 350,000 clones, approximately 88% seen once. CDR1 is SEHNR and CDR2 is FQNEAQ in the germline V gene (reference sequence). J was trimmed by 2 bases and V by 4 bases; bases with no gene match: 5. The CDR3 runs to 15 residues. The receptor was derived from a woman aged 25-40 years with acute COVID-19. This sequence joins TRBV7-9 and TRBJ2-1; 7 bases are shared with TRBD1. The sample consisted of PBMCs or T cells enriched from blood (not recorded which). Here the CDR3 DNA reads TGTGCCAGCAGCTCGACCACAGGGGCCTACAATGAGCAGTTCTTC. Its translation: CASSSTTGAYNEQFF.